This T cell receptor beta chain was profiled in a study of Ad26.COV2.S vaccination and SARS-CoV-2 variants. The study, taken as a whole, reports: Vaccinees reportedly had broad spike-specific CD8+ and CD4+ T cell responses.

Treatment described: some 19 received Ad26.COV2.S at low or high dose, single or two shots; roughly five received placebo; per-sample allocation not given. Specimens were obtained on day 63 following the first vaccine or placebo injection. On this clone itself: The antigen remains unidentified.

Using immunoSEQ multiplex PCR, the repertoire was profiled, and TCRdb retains in-frame clones only, with some absent. Among around 340,000 clones, 88% were seen once, and the ten largest hold 6.4%. CDR3 length: 15 amino acids. V gave up 8 bases and J gave up 9 bases, with 20 bases separating them. CDR1 is LNHDA, CDR2 SQIVND, per germline (reference sequence). The receptor was derived from a person between 18 and 65 years old who received the Ad26.COV2.S COVID-19 vaccine or a placebo. The sample in question was peripheral blood, obtained in a trial of Ad26.COV2.S vaccine versus placebo. This sequence joins TRBV19 and TRBJ1-6; unclear D gene. In DNA form, the CDR3 reads TGTGCCAGTCGCCAGAATGGGGTGATTGGTTCACCCCTCCACTTT. Translation gives CASRQNGVIGSPLHF.